This T cell receptor beta chain was profiled in a study of cytomegalovirus exposure and HLA in healthy donors. V was clipped by 4 bases and J by 0 bases, with 12 bases between them. The length of the CDR3 is 16 residues. Looked up from germline, CDR1 is MNHEY and CDR2 is SVGAGI. General study points: Later, an analysis showed that TCR beta chains associated with HLA were more clonally expanded than others that were equally common. Data from an earlier analysis indicated that most TCR beta V segments were productive either about 90% or about 30% of the time. The authors reported that TCR beta sequences could predict HLA-A and HLA-B alleles. These predictions were accurate for most subjects in the first cohort.

PCR used 60 Vbeta primers and 13 Jbeta primers. Profiled with immunoSEQ multiplex PCR; TCRdb holds only in-frame clones, not every one. The table includes roughly 140,000 clones, 70% to 85% detected once. Concerning this clone itself: What it recognizes is unknown.

The sequence derives from a woman between 45 and 60 years old in good health and CMV-seropositive. What was sequenced was PBMCs. The V and J genes are TRBV6-5 and TRBJ1-4, with a possible D match to TRBD1 (6 bases). CDR3 DNA sequence: TGTGCCAGCAGTTCGCGGACAGTCGCAACTAATGAAAAACTGTTTTTT. Translated: CASSSRTVATNEKLFF.